This T cell receptor (beta chain) was retrieved from a study of breast tumors, draining lymph nodes, adjacent tissues. Study-wide results and caveats: The data were judged consistent with most tumor T cells coming from lymph node and expanding in tumor. Data only fit, rather than demonstrated, lymph node origin of most tumor T cells. Tumors had less TCR diversity than lymph nodes, more than nontumor tissue. Compared with basal-like, luminal-like tumors shared significantly more repertoire with nontumor tissue.

In its sample, this clonotype was seen many times. Its antigen remains unknown. The lymph nodes were axillary draining lymph nodes from breast cancer patients. CDR3 length: 12 residues. Germline loops: CDR1 DFQATT, CDR2 SNEGSKA (reference sequence). One entry per CDR3 protein, called by TCRdb with MiXCR from the multiplex PCR reads. The sample includes approximately 140,000 distinct CDR3 sequences, approximately 32% of them seen just once. This sequence originates from a female donor with breast cancer. Some clones in this sample may be carry-over from other donors' samples. The specimen was axillary lymph node tissue. The rearrangement joins TRBV20-1 to TRBJ2-3; TRBD2 aligns across 9 bases. CDR3 DNA: TGCAGGATAGCGGGAGACAAGGATACGCAGTATTTT. Translation: CRIAGDKDTQYF.